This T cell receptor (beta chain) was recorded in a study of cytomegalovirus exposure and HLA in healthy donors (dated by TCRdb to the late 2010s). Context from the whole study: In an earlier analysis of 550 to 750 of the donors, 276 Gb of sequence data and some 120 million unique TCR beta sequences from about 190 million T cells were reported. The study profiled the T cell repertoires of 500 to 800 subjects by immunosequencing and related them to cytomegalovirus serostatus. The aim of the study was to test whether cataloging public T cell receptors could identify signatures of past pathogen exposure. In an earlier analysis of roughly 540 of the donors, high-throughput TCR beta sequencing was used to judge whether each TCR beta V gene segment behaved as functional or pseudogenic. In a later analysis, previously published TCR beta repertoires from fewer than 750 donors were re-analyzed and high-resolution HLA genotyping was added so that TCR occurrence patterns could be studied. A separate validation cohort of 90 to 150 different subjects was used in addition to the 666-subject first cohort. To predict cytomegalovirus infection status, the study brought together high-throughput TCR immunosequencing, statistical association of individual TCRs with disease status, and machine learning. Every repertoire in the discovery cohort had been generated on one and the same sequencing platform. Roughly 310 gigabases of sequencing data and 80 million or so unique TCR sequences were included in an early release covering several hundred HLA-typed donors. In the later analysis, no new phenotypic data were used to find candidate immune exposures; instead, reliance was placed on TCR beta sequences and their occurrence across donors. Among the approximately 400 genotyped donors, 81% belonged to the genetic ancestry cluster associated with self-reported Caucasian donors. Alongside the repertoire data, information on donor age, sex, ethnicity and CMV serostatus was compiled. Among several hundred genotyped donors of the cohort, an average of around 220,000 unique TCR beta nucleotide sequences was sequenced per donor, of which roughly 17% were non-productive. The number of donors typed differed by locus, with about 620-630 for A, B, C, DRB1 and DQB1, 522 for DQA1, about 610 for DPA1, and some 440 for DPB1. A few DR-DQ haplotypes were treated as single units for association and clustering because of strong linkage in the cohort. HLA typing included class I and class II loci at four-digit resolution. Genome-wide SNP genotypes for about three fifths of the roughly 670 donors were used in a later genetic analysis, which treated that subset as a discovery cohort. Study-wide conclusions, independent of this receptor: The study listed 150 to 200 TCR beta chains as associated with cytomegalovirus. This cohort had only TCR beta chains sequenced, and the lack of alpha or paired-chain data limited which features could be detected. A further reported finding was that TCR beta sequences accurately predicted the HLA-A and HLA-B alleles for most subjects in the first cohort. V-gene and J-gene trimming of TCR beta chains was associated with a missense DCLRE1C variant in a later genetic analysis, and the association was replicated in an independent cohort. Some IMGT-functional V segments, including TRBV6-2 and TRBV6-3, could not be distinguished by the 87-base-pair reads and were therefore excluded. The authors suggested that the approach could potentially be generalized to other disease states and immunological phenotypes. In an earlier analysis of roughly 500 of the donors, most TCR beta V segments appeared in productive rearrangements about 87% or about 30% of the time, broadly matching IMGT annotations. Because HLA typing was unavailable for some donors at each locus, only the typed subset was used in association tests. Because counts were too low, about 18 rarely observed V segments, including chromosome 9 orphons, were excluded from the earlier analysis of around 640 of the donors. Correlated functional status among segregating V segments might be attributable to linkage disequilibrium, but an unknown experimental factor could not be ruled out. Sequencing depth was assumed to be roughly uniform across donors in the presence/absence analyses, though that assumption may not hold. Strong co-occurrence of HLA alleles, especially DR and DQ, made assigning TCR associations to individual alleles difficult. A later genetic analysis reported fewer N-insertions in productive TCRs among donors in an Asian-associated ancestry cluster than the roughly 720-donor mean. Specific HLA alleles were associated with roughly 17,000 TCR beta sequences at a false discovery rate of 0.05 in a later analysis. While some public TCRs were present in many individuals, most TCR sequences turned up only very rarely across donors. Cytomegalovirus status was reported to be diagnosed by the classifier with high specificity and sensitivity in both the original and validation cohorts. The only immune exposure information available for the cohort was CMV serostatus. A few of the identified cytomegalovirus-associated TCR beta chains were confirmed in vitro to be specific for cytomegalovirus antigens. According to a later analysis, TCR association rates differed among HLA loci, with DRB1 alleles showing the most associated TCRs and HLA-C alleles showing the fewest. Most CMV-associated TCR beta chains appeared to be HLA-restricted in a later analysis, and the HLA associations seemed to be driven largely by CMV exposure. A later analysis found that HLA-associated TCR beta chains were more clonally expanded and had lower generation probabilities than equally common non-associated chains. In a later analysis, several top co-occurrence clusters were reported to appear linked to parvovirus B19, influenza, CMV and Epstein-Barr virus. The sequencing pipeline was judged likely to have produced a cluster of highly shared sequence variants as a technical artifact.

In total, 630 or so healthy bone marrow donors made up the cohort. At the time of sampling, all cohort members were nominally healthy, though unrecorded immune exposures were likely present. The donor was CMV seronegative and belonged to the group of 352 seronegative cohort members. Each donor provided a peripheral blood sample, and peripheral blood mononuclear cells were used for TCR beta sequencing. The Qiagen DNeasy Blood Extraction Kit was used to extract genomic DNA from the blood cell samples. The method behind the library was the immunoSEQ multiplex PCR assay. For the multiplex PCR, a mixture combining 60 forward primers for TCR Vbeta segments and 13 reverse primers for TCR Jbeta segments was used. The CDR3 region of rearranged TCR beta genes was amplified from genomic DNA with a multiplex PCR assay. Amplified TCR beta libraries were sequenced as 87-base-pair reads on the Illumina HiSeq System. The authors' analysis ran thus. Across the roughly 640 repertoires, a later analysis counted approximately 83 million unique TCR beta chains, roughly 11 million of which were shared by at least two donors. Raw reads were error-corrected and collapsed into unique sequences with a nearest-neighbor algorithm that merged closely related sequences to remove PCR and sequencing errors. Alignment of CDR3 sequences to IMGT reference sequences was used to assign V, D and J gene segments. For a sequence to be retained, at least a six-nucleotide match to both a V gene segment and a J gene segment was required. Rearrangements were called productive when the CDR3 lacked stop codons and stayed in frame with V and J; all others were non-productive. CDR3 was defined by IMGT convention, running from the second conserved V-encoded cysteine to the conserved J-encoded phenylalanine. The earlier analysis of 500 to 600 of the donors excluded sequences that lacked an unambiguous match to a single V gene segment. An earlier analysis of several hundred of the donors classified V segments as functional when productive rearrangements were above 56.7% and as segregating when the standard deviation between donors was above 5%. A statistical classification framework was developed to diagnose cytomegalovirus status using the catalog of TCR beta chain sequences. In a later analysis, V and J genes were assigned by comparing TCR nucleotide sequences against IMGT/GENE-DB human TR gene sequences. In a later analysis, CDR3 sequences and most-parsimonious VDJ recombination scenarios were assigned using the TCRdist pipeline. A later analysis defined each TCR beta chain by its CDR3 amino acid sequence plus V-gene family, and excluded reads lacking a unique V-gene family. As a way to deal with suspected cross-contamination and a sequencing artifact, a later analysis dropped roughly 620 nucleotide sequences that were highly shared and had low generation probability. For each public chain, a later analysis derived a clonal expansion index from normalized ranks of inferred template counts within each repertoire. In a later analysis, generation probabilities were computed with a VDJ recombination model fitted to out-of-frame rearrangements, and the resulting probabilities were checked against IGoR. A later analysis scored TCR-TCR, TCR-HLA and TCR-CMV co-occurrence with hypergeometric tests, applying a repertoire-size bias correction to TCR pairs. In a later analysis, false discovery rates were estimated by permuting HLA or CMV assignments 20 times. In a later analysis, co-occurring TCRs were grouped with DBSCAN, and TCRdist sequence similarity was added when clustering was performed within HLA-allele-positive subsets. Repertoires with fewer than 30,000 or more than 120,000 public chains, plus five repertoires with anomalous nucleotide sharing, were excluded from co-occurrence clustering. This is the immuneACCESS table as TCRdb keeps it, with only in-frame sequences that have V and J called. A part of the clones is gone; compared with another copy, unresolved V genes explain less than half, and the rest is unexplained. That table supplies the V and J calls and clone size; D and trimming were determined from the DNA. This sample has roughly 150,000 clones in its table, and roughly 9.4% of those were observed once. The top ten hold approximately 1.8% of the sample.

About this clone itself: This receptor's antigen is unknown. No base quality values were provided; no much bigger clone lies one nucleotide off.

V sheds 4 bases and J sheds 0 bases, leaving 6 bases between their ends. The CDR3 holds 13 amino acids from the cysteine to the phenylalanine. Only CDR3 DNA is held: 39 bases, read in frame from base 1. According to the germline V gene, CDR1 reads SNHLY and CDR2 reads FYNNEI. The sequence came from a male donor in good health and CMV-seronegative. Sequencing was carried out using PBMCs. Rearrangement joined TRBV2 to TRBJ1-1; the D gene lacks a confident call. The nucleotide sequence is TGTGCCAGCAGTGGGGAGATGAACACTGAAGCTTTCTTT. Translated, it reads CASSGEMNTEAFF. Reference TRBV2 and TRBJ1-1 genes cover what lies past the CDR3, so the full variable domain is EPEVTQTPSHQVTQMGQEVILRCVPISNHLYFYWYRQILGQKVEFLVSFYNNEISEKSEIFDDQFSVERPDGSNFTLKIRSTKLEDSAMYFCASSGEMNTEAFFGQGTRLTVV.